A selection of T cell receptor beta chains follows, all from one sample in a study of cytomegalovirus exposure and HLA in healthy donors. The data were produced by immunoSEQ multiplex PCR, yet TCRdb's version contains in-frame clones alone and is incomplete. The table has 150,000 to 200,000 clones, 72% seen once. The specimen sequenced was PBMCs. These receptors all come from a human donor in good health. Both conserved end residues are part of each CDR3. D genes are given only for firm matches. The size of a clone is reported for some rows only, either as once, few or many, or as a class for expanded clones.

CDR3 protein: CASSSSQGAGDTQYF
CDR3 DNA: TGCGCCAGCAGCTCGTCCCAGGGGGCTGGAGATACGCAGTATTTT
J gene: TRBJ2-3
clone size: -
D gene: TRBD1
V gene: TRBV5-1

CDR3 protein: CASSPNEGAGTDTQYF
CDR3 DNA: TGCGCCAGCAGCCCGAACGAGGGGGCTGGCACAGATACGCAGTATTTT
J gene: TRBJ2-3
clone size: -
D gene: TRBD1
V gene: TRBV4-1

CDR3 protein: CASSRLAGAGSQETQYF
CDR3 DNA: TGTGCCAGTAGCAGACTAGCGGGGGCGGGGAGCCAAGAGACCCAGTACTTC
J gene: TRBJ2-5
clone size: few
D gene: TRBD2
V gene: TRBV19

CDR3 protein: CASSLSGGGNYGYTF
CDR3 DNA: TGTGCCAGCAGCTTGAGCGGCGGCGGCAACTATGGCTACACCTTC
J gene: TRBJ1-2
clone size: -
D gene: -
V gene: TRBV5-4

CDR3 protein: CASSPRDSGRETQYF
CDR3 DNA: TGTGCCAGCTCCCCTCGGGACTCAGGCCGAGAGACCCAGTACTTC
J gene: TRBJ2-5
clone size: -
D gene: -
V gene: TRBV28

CDR3 protein: CASREGQGYGYTF
CDR3 DNA: TGTGCCAGTAGAGAGGGACAGGGCTATGGCTACACCTTC
J gene: TRBJ1-2
clone size: -
D gene: TRBD1
V gene: TRBV19

CDR3 protein: CASSLTRQAMGNQPQHF
CDR3 DNA: TGTGCCAGCAGCTTAACTCGACAGGCTATGGGCAATCAGCCCCAGCATTTT
J gene: TRBJ1-5
clone size: -
D gene: -
V gene: TRBV7-3

CDR3 protein: CASSTRTRFGQYSNQPQHF
CDR3 DNA: TGTGCCAGCAGCACGCGGACACGCTTCGGACAATATAGCAATCAGCCCCAGCATTTT
J gene: TRBJ1-5
clone size: -
D gene: -
V gene: TRBV9

CDR3 protein: CASSLRYGTYEQYF
CDR3 DNA: TGTGCCAGCAGCTTAAGGTATGGGACTTACGAGCAGTACTTC
J gene: TRBJ2-7
clone size: -
D gene: -
V gene: TRBV13

CDR3 protein: CASSLNGPDRYTEAFF
CDR3 DNA: TGTGCCAGCAGCTTAAATGGGCCAGATAGGTACACTGAAGCTTTCTTT
J gene: TRBJ1-1
clone size: -
D gene: -
V gene: TRBV11-3

CDR3 protein: CASRSGTGGFTDTQYF
CDR3 DNA: TGTGCCAGTAGGTCCGGGACAGGGGGTTTCACAGATACGCAGTATTTT
J gene: TRBJ2-3
clone size: -
D gene: TRBD1
V gene: TRBV19

CDR3 protein: CASSRGEGEGYTF
CDR3 DNA: TGTGCCAGCAGCCGCGGCGAGGGAGAGGGCTACACCTTC
J gene: TRBJ1-2
clone size: -
D gene: -
V gene: TRBV5-6

CDR3 protein: CAWRRDSYEQYF
CDR3 DNA: TGTGCCTGGAGGCGGGACTCCTACGAGCAGTACTTC
J gene: TRBJ2-7
clone size: -
D gene: -
V gene: TRBV30

CDR3 protein: CSSSSSQGGNTIYF
CDR3 DNA: TGTTCCAGCAGCTCATCGCAGGGTGGAAACACCATATATTTT
J gene: TRBJ1-3
clone size: -
D gene: -
V gene: TRBV7-9

CDR3 protein: CASSPRQSNEKLFF
CDR3 DNA: TGTGCCAGCTCACCACGACAGTCTAATGAAAAACTGTTTTTT
J gene: TRBJ1-4
clone size: -
D gene: -
V gene: TRBV18

CDR3 protein: CASSQTGKTEAFF
CDR3 DNA: TGCGCCAGCAGCCAAACAGGGAAGACTGAAGCTTTCTTT
J gene: TRBJ1-1
clone size: -
D gene: -
V gene: TRBV4-1

CDR3 protein: CACRSVISGNTIYF
CDR3 DNA: TGTGCCTGCCGGTCGGTTATATCTGGAAACACCATATATTTT
J gene: TRBJ1-3
clone size: -
D gene: -
V gene: TRBV6-5

CDR3 protein: CASSLGQEDTEAFF
CDR3 DNA: TGTGCCAGCAGCTTAGGTCAGGAAGACACTGAAGCTTTCTTT
J gene: TRBJ1-1
clone size: few
D gene: -
V gene: TRBV7-9

CDR3 protein: CASSARDITEAFF
CDR3 DNA: TGTGCCAGCAGCGCCAGGGATATCACTGAAGCTTTCTTT
J gene: TRBJ1-1
clone size: -
D gene: -
V gene: TRBV7-9

CDR3 protein: CASSALQGAGSPLHF
CDR3 DNA: TGTGCCAGCAGCGCGCTACAGGGGGCAGGTTCACCCCTCCACTTT
J gene: TRBJ1-6
clone size: once
D gene: TRBD1
V gene: TRBV9

CDR3 protein: CASSSSYGYTF
CDR3 DNA: TGTGCCAGCAGCTCCTCCTATGGCTACACCTTC
J gene: TRBJ1-2
clone size: -
D gene: -
V gene: TRBV7-8

CDR3 protein: CASSLAEQGRGYGYTF
CDR3 DNA: TGCGCCAGCAGCTTGGCCGAACAGGGTAGGGGGTATGGCTACACCTTC
J gene: TRBJ1-2
clone size: -
D gene: -
V gene: TRBV5-1

CDR3 protein: CASSPSESEGQNEQFF
CDR3 DNA: TGCGCCAGCAGCCCCTCGGAGTCTGAGGGCCAGAATGAGCAGTTCTTC
J gene: TRBJ2-1
clone size: -
D gene: -
V gene: TRBV4-3

CDR3 protein: CASSLSRDYNSPLHF
CDR3 DNA: TGTGCCAGCAGTTTATCCAGGGACTATAATTCACCCCTCCACTTT
J gene: TRBJ1-6
clone size: -
D gene: -
V gene: TRBV27

CDR3 protein: CAWSVGALDEQYF
CDR3 DNA: TGTGCCTGGAGTGTAGGGGCTCTGGACGAGCAGTACTTC
J gene: TRBJ2-7
clone size: -
D gene: -
V gene: TRBV30

CDR3 protein: CASSFGGVSTDTQYF
CDR3 DNA: TGTGCCAGCAGTTTCGGGGGAGTTAGCACAGATACGCAGTATTTT
J gene: TRBJ2-3
clone size: -
D gene: -
V gene: TRBV27

CDR3 protein: CASSSWTGGYGYTF
CDR3 DNA: TGCGCCAGCAGCTCCTGGACAGGGGGCTATGGCTACACCTTC
J gene: TRBJ1-2
clone size: -
D gene: TRBD1
V gene: TRBV5-1

CDR3 protein: CSVFGQGTNYGYTF
CDR3 DNA: TGCAGCGTTTTCGGACAGGGAACAAACTATGGCTACACCTTC
J gene: TRBJ1-2
clone size: -
D gene: TRBD1
V gene: TRBV29-1

CDR3 protein: CASSHTGSVSNQPQHF
CDR3 DNA: TGTGCCAGCAGTCATACAGGGTCTGTGAGCAATCAGCCCCAGCATTTT
J gene: TRBJ1-5
clone size: few
D gene: -
V gene: TRBV7-9

CDR3 protein: CASSVGTVPNQPQHF
CDR3 DNA: TGTGCCAGCAGCGTGGGGACAGTTCCCAATCAGCCCCAGCATTTT
J gene: TRBJ1-5
clone size: once
D gene: TRBD1
V gene: TRBV9

CDR3 protein: CASSRGDENIQYF
CDR3 DNA: TGCGCCAGCAGCCGGGGGGATGAAAACATTCAGTACTTC
J gene: TRBJ2-4
clone size: few
D gene: TRBD2
V gene: TRBV5-1

CDR3 protein: CASSRAGPNYEQYF
CDR3 DNA: TGTGCCAGCAGCCGTGCGGGACCGAACTACGAGCAGTACTTC
J gene: TRBJ2-7
clone size: -
D gene: -
V gene: TRBV7-9

CDR3 protein: CASSATGAPGPHQPQHF
CDR3 DNA: TGTGCCAGCAGCGCTACAGGGGCGCCAGGCCCTCATCAGCCCCAGCATTTT
J gene: TRBJ1-5
clone size: -
D gene: TRBD1
V gene: TRBV9

CDR3 protein: CASRGGQNEKLFF
CDR3 DNA: TGTGCCAGCAGAGGAGGACAGAATGAAAAACTGTTTTTT
J gene: TRBJ1-4
clone size: -
D gene: -
V gene: TRBV2

CDR3 protein: CASSRDRVGDTQYF
CDR3 DNA: TGTGCCAGCTCACGGGACAGGGTGGGAGATACGCAGTATTTT
J gene: TRBJ2-3
clone size: few
D gene: TRBD1
V gene: TRBV18

CDR3 protein: CASRELQGANYGYTF
CDR3 DNA: TGTGCCAGCAGGGAACTACAGGGCGCAAACTATGGCTACACCTTC
J gene: TRBJ1-2
clone size: medium-sized
D gene: -
V gene: TRBV6-1

CDR3 protein: CASSYRGRYEQYF
CDR3 DNA: TGTGCCAGCAGCTACAGGGGGCGGTACGAGCAGTACTTC
J gene: TRBJ2-7
clone size: -
D gene: TRBD1
V gene: TRBV6-5

CDR3 protein: CASSRAVGHMNTEAFF
CDR3 DNA: TGTGCCAGTAGTCGGGCCGTTGGACACATGAACACTGAAGCTTTCTTT
J gene: TRBJ1-1
clone size: -
D gene: -
V gene: TRBV19

CDR3 protein: CASSLATYSNQPQHF
CDR3 DNA: TGTGCCAGCAGCTTAGCCACCTATAGCAATCAGCCCCAGCATTTT
J gene: TRBJ1-5
clone size: -
D gene: -
V gene: TRBV7-8

CDR3 protein: CASSRTGSENIQYF
CDR3 DNA: TGTGCCAGCAGCCGGACAGGGAGCGAAAACATTCAGTACTTC
J gene: TRBJ2-4
clone size: few
D gene: TRBD1
V gene: TRBV7-9

CDR3 protein: CASSPTGTSVQETQYF
CDR3 DNA: TGTGCCAGCAGCCCGACCGGGACTAGCGTTCAAGAGACCCAGTACTTC
J gene: TRBJ2-5
clone size: -
D gene: TRBD2
V gene: TRBV7-6

CDR3 protein: CASRPDSYYGYTF
CDR3 DNA: TGTGCCAGCAGACCCGACAGTTACTATGGCTACACCTTC
J gene: TRBJ1-2
clone size: -
D gene: -
V gene: TRBV6-5